This entry lists 26 T cell receptor beta chains sequenced from one sample in a study of blood T cell repertoires in COVID-19. Clones were read by immunoSEQ multiplex PCR, and TCRdb kept only the in-frame ones, dropping some. Found here are over 70,000 clones, about 80% of them singletons; the top ten hold 15% to 20%. The sample consisted of peripheral blood. Source of these receptors: a man between 70 and 80 years old who had recovered from COVID-19.

This sequence joins TRBV3-1 (or the pseudogene TRBV3-2) and TRBJ2-5, with a possible D match to TRBD2 (6 bases). Germline V lookup: CDR1 LGHDT, CDR2 YNNKEL (reference sequence). V lost 4 bases to trimming and J lost 2 bases, with 11 bases between them. CDR3 length equals 14 residues. CDR3 coding DNA: TGTGCCAGCAGCCGAGGGACTCTACAAGAGACCCAGTACTTC. Translated: CASSRGTLQETQYF.

This sequence joins TRBV6-1 and TRBJ1-2; D remains unclear. Germline V lookup: CDR1 MNHNS, CDR2 SASEGT. The V end lost 2 bases, the J end lost 6 bases, and 10 bases lay between the germline ends. The CDR3 covers 13 residues. Here the CDR3 reads CASSELRSHGYTF. For the CDR3, the DNA is TGTGCCAGCAGTGAATTAAGGAGTCATGGCTACACCTTC.

This clone appeared a few times. V and J are TRBV10-3 and TRBJ1-1; a possible D gene is TRBD1 (6 bases). V lost 5 bases, J lost 3 bases, and 16 bases lay in between. Germline values: CDR1 ENHRY, CDR2 SYGVKD. The CDR3 spans 15 residues. CDR3 sequence: CAISPQGSKDTEAFF. CDR3 DNA sequence: TGTGCCATCAGTCCTCAGGGGTCAAAGGACACTGAAGCTTTCTTT.

This rearrangement joins TRBV5-8 to TRBJ2-5; the match to TRBD1 covers 7 bases. The germline V gene has CDR1 SGHTS and CDR2 YDEGEE. V lost 3 bases to trimming and J lost 1 base; unmatched junction nucleotides: 3. CDR3 length equals 14 residues. CDR3 nucleotides: TGTGCCAGCAGCTATCCAGGGGGCCAAGAGACCCAGTACTTC. Translated, it gives CASSYPGGQETQYF. The variable domain in full, completed from reference TRBV5-8 and TRBJ2-5, reads EAGVTQSPTHLIKTRGQQATLRCSPISGHTSVYWYQQALGLGLQFLLWYDEGEERNRGNFPPRFSGRQFPNYSSELNVNALELEDSALYLCASSYPGGQETQYFGPGTRLLVL.

The chain is built from TRBV7-2 and TRBJ2-7; TRBD1 agrees at 10 bases. Germline V gene sequence: CDR1 SGHTA, CDR2 FQGNSA. The CDR3 sequence is 15 residues long. V dropped 5 bases and J dropped 4; count of bases not matched to a gene: 8. The CDR3 region has the DNA TGTGCCAGCAGCCAAACGACAGGGGGCTTGTACGAGCAGTACTTC. This sequence encodes CASSQTTGGLYEQYF.

The V and J genes are TRBV6-1 and TRBJ1-3; possible D gene TRBD1, 5 bases. With 0 bases removed from V and 4 bases from J, the gap between germline ends came to 10 bases. This CDR3 has 15 amino acids. The germline CDR1 and CDR2 sequences are MNHNS and SASEGT. For the CDR3, the DNA is TGTGCCAGCAGTGAAGCAGCAGGGCCCGGAAACACCATATATTTT. This gives the protein CASSEAAGPGNTIYF.

For the CDR3, the DNA is TGTGCCAGCAGTGAAGGCGGGGCGGCGTACCAAGAGACCCAGTACTTC. This codes for CASSEGGAAYQETQYF. The V gene is TRBV2, the J gene TRBJ2-5; the D gene is possibly TRBD2 (6 bases). V dropped 1 base and J dropped 0 bases, with 12 bases sitting between them. The CDR3 spans 16 residues. Germline CDR1 reads SNHLY; CDR2 reads FYNNEI.

V gene TRBV18 combines with J gene TRBJ2-2; 12 positions agree with TRBD2. CDR1 is KGHSH, CDR2 LQKENI, per germline. The CDR3 consists of 15 residues. The ends lost 4 bases at V and 4 bases at J; junction bases unmatched: 1. The CDR3: CASSLTSGSTGELFF. The CDR3 DNA is TGTGCCAGCTCACTGACTAGCGGGAGCACCGGGGAGCTGTTTTTT. The full variable domain, in which reference TRBV18 and TRBJ2-2 provide the parts outside the CDR3, is NAGVMQNPRHLVRRRGQEARLRCSPMKGHSHVYWYRQLPEEGLKFMVYLQKENIIDESGMPKERFSAEFPKEGPSILRIQQVVRGDSAAYFCASSLTSGSTGELFFGEGSRLTVL.

The chain carries TRBV4-1 and TRBJ1-1, with 8 positions matching TRBD1. Germline V lookup: CDR1 MGHRA, CDR2 YSYEKL. This CDR3 has 18 residues. The V segment lost 1 base and the J segment 1 base; nucleotides outside the gene matches: 11. The CDR3 loop reads CASSQGRDRRPQNTEAFF. The CDR3 nucleotides read TGCGCCAGCAGCCAAGGAAGGGACAGGAGGCCCCAGAACACTGAAGCTTTCTTT.

CDR3 amino acids: CASKELAGPQETQYF. CDR3 nucleotide sequence: TGTGCCTCCAAGGAACTAGCGGGGCCCCAAGAGACCCAGTACTTC. V gene TRBV6-5 combines with J gene TRBJ2-5; the match to TRBD2 covers 10 bases. Germline-derived CDR1 and CDR2 are MNHEY and SVGAGI. V shed 11 bases, J shed 1 base, and the junction held 10 bases outside the gene matches. The CDR3 runs 15 residues.

The genes are TRBV2 and TRBJ1-3, with D perhaps matching TRBD1 (6 bases). V gave up 8 bases and J gave up 0 bases, with 8 bases separating them. Per germline, CDR1 SNHLY and CDR2 FYNNEI. The CDR3 consists of 13 residues. CDR3 sequence reads: CASGQSSGNTIYF. The CDR3 bases are TGTGCCAGCGGACAGAGCTCTGGAAACACCATATATTTT.

This chain links TRBV18 with TRBJ1-6; 9 nucleotides line up with TRBD1. The ends lost 6 bases at V and 3 bases at J; junction bases unmatched: 12. Looked up from germline, CDR1 is KGHSH and CDR2 is LQKENI. This CDR3 comprises 18 residues. The CDR3 spells CASSRDRGAKNYNSPLHF. CDR3 sequence (DNA): TGTGCCAGCTCCCGAGACAGGGGGGCGAAGAACTATAATTCACCCCTCCACTTT.

The chain joins TRBV30 to TRBJ2-7; tentatively, D is TRBD1 (6 bases). This CDR3 has 13 residues. Germline V gives CDR1 GTSNPN, CDR2 SVGIG (reference sequence). Between the trimmed V and J ends, which lost 7 bases and 6 bases, there was a span of 19 bases. In DNA, the CDR3 is TGTGCCTCCGCAGGGGCGCGGTTCTCCGAGCAGTACTTC. Translation: CASAGARFSEQYF.

This clone has just a few counts. This chain uses TRBV28 with TRBJ1-2; TRBD1 agrees at 7 bases. V trimming: 6 bases; J trimming: 7 bases; junction bases outside the gene matches: 8. CDR1 and CDR2 from the germline V gene are MDHEN and SYDVKM. The CDR3 is made up of 13 amino acids. The CDR3 is CASRQAQGFGYTF. For the CDR3, the DNA is TGTGCCAGCAGACAAGCACAGGGGTTTGGCTACACCTTC.

The V gene is TRBV5-1, the J gene TRBJ1-2; TRBD1 matches at 10 bases. The CDR3 runs to 16 residues. Looked up from germline, CDR1 is SGHRS and CDR2 is YFSETQ. The J segment lost 4 bases and the V segment lost 4 bases, leaving 10 bases of the junction unmatched. The CDR3 sequence is CASSDAGTGVIYGYTF. DNA for the CDR3: TGCGCCAGCAGCGATGCCGGGACAGGGGTTATCTATGGCTACACCTTC.

The rearrangement links TRBV7-2 to TRBJ2-3; no clear D. The CDR3 is 14 amino acids. Germline lookup yields CDR1 SGHTA and CDR2 FQGNSA. V lost 1 base, J lost 2 bases, and 7 bases lay in between. The DNA of the CDR3 is TGTGCCAGCAGCTTAGTTCTCTCCACAGATACGCAGTATTTT. This sequence encodes CASSLVLSTDTQYF.

V and J are TRBV18 and TRBJ1-6; D not certain. Trimming cost V 4 bases and J 8 bases, with 12 bases left between them. The CDR3 loop spans 14 amino acids. The germline gives CDR1 KGHSH, CDR2 LQKENI. CDR3 region: CASSLESGHSPLHF. DNA for the CDR3: TGTGCCAGCTCACTGGAGAGCGGGCATTCACCCCTCCACTTT.

The chain couples TRBV19 to TRBJ2-7, with D uncertain. Germline loops: CDR1 LNHDA, CDR2 SQIVND (reference sequence). V was pared by 5 bases and J by 2 bases, with 4 bases between. The CDR3 length is 11 residues. CDR3 residues: CASSYAYEQYF. The CDR3 DNA reads as TGTGCCAGTAGTTATGCCTACGAGCAGTACTTC.

This clone was seen once. The chain recombines TRBV21-1 with TRBJ1-5; no check of the table's D call, TRBD1, against the DNA was made. TRBV21-1 is tagged as a pseudogene. This CDR3 spans 21 amino acids. CDR3 loop: CASSRQLDRDRAYFQNQPQHF. The CDR3 DNA sequence: TGTGCCAGCAGCAGACAGCTCGACCGGGACAGGGCCTATTTTCAGAATCAGCCCCAGCATTTT.

J is TRBJ1-5 and V is TRBV19, with 9 nucleotides matching TRBD1. J was trimmed by 6 bases and V by 6 bases; bases with no gene match: 3. The CDR3 runs to 13 residues. The germline gives CDR1 LNHDA, CDR2 SQIVND (reference sequence). The CDR3 loop reads CASSTGGIQPQHF. The CDR3 DNA reads TGTGCCAGTAGCACAGGGGGCATTCAGCCCCAGCATTTT. Drawing the rest from reference TRBV19 and TRBJ1-5, the complete variable domain is DGGITQSPKYLFRKEGQNVTLSCEQNLNHDAMYWYRQDPGQGLRLIYYSQIVNDFQKGDIAEGYSVSREKKESFPLTVTSAQKNPTAFYLCASSTGGIQPQHFGDGTRLSIL.

The chain couples TRBV6-5 to TRBJ2-7; 11 bases line up with TRBD2. CDR1 and CDR2 from the germline V gene are MNHEY and SVGAGI. The length of the CDR3 is 14 residues. With V trimmed by 6 bases and J by 3 bases, 4 bases remained unmatched. CDR3 protein: CASRGLAGNYEQYF. The CDR3 DNA is TGTGCCAGCAGAGGACTAGCGGGTAACTACGAGCAGTACTTC.

The chain couples TRBV7-2 to TRBJ1-6; no reliable D call. Trimming pared 2 bases from V and 16 bases from J, leaving 15 bases between. CDR1 SGHTA and CDR2 FQGNSA come from the germline V gene. The CDR3 length is 13 residues. The CDR3 DNA reads TGTGCCAGCAGCTTATCCCTTGTGGCAGGACTCCACTTT. Amino acids: CASSLSLVAGLHF. Full variable domain (missing parts from reference TRBV7-2 and TRBJ1-6): GAGVSQSPSNKVTEKGKDVELRCDPISGHTALYWYRQSLGQGLEFLIYFQGNSAPDKSGLPSDRFSAERTGGSVSTLTIQRTQQEDSAVYLCASSLSLVAGLHFGNGTRLTVT.

This clone came up a few times. This chain uses TRBV6-2 or TRBV6-3 with TRBJ2-3; TRBD2 is a possible D gene (7 bases). Per germline, CDR1 MNHEY and CDR2 SVGEGT. This CDR3 has 16 residues. Trimming left V 2 bases short and J 2 bases short, with 14 bases between. The CDR3 loop is CASSYDVRGPTDTQYF. CDR3 DNA sequence: TGTGCCAGCAGTTACGACGTGCGGGGGCCCACAGATACGCAGTATTTT.

This chain connects TRBV7-2 to TRBJ1-2, with D unclear. Germline V CDR1 and CDR2: SGHTA, FQGNSA. The CDR3 loop spans 16 amino acids. Between the trimmed V and J ends, which lost 5 bases and 5 bases, there was a span of 21 bases. The CDR3 is CASSRGGLPTNYGYTF. DNA for the CDR3: TGTGCCAGCAGCCGGGGAGGCTTGCCGACAAATTATGGCTACACCTTC.

This chain uses TRBV28 with TRBJ1-4; the D gene is possibly TRBD1 (6 bases). This CDR3 has 16 residues. The germline V gene encodes CDR1 MDHEN and CDR2 SYDVKM. Between the trimmed V and J ends, which lost 2 bases and 5 bases, there was a span of 15 bases. CDR3 region: CASSLIPQGYNEKLFF. CDR3 in DNA: TGTGCCAGCAGTTTAATCCCGCAGGGGTACAATGAAAAACTGTTTTTT.

This chain joins TRBV19 and TRBJ1-4; 7 bases fit TRBD1. Germline CDR1 reads LNHDA; CDR2 reads SQIVND (reference sequence). The CDR3 runs to 14 residues. Losses at the gene ends were 6 bases for V and 8 bases for J; bases not matched to a gene: 9. The DNA of the CDR3 is TGTGCCAGTAGGATTTACAGGGGAGACGAAAAACTGTTTTTT. Translating it yields CASRIYRGDEKLFF.